The text below deals with one T cell receptor (beta chain). The data were produced by immunoSEQ multiplex PCR, yet TCRdb's version contains in-frame clones alone and is incomplete. The repertoire has under 200,000 clones, 85% to 95% of them found once; the top ten carry approximately 4.8%. The source of the sample is a study of T cell responses to AZD1222 COVID-19 vaccine. This sequence originates from an adult in good health. Sequencing was performed on peripheral blood, taken on day 0 of AZD1222 vaccination.

The CDR3 reads CASSLGPGTGNTIYF. In nucleotides, the CDR3 is TGTGCCAGCAGCTTAGGGCCAGGGACGGGAAACACCATATATTTT. The chain has TRBV7-6 and TRBJ1-3; tentatively, D is TRBD1 (5 bases). The CDR3 sequence is 15 residues long. Trimming took 1 base from V and 4 from J, leaving 11 bases between them. Germline V lookup: CDR1 SGHVS, CDR2 FNYEAQ. The full variable domain, completed using reference TRBV7-6 and TRBJ1-3, is GAGVSQSPRYKVTKRGQDVALRCDPISGHVSLYWYRQALGQGPEFLTYFNYEAQQDKSGLPNDRFSAERPEGSISTLTIQRTEQRDSAMYRCASSLGPGTGNTIYFGEGSWLTVV.